What follows are 26 T cell receptor beta chains derived from one specimen sequenced in a study of T cell clonality in common variable immunodeficiency (dated by TCRdb to 2014 to 2015). The full study reports these points: Reportedly, TCRbeta sequences from CVID had fewer deletions and N-nucleotide insertions, and highly modified clones with 13 or more V deletions were absent from CVID.

Antigen specificity for these receptors is unknown. The library was obtained by the immunoSEQ multiplex PCR assay. In its TCRdb copy, this immuneACCESS table keeps in-frame sequences only and misses some clones. Where compared with another copy, unresolved V genes explain less than half of these, and the others have no known cause. The sample's own table lists over 15,000 clones. The ten largest make up just under 5% of the sample. Sequencing was performed on peripheral blood mononuclear cells. These receptors were obtained from a human donor with common variable immunodeficiency.

Comment on this clone: Coverage ceases 3 residues before the CDR3 finishes, and the germline J gene fills in the end. The J gene is TRBJ1-4, the V gene TRBV7-2, with D unclear. Germline V gives CDR1 SGHTA, CDR2 FQGNSA. The CDR3 contains 14 residues. V lost 3 bases and J lost 6, with 11 bases in between. Incomplete CDR3 DNA: TGTGCCAGCAGCTTCGGTCCCCGGGATGAAAAA. Translation gives CASSFGPRDEK. The CDR3 in full is CASSFGPRDEKLFF.

Details on this clone: The CDR3 is cut off 3 residues early in the read; its end comes from the germline J gene. The J gene is TRBJ2-1, the V gene TRBV6-2 or TRBV6-3; TRBD2 agrees at 9 bases. With 4 bases clipped from V and 5 bases from J, the junction kept 12 bases outside the gene matches. Germline CDR1 is MNHEY and CDR2 is SVGEGT. The CDR3 is made up of 17 amino acids. The CDR3 here is CASSWGLLQRGDNEQFF. CDR3 DNA (partial): TGTGCCAGCAGTTGGGGACTATTACAGCGGGGGGACAATGAG.

With regard to this clone: The observed sequence ends 3 residues before the CDR3 terminus, with the missing tail filled in from the germline J gene. This chain uses TRBV20-1 with TRBJ1-2; D gene uncertain. Germline V gene lookup returns CDR1 DFQATT and CDR2 SNEGSKA (reference sequence). The CDR3 consists of 13 residues. The DNA read from the CDR3 is TGCAGTGCTAGAGGGGGAGCGGAGAGGGGC. Protein: CSARGGAERG. The full CDR3 is CSARGGAERGYTF.

For this clone: From the germline J gene comes the end of the CDR3, since the read stops 3 residues before it. This sequence joins TRBV29-1 and TRBJ2-7; D may be TRBD1 (5 bases). Germline V gives CDR1 SQVTM, CDR2 ANQGSEA. This CDR3 comprises 13 residues. The V gene lost 7 bases and the J gene lost 2 bases, with 15 bases spanning the gap. CDR3 DNA, as far as it was read: TGCAGCGGGGGCCGCGGCCTCGCCTACGAG. Its translation: CSGGRGLAYE. The CDR3 reads in full as CSGGRGLAYEQYF.

The CDR3: CASSLDISNYGYTF. The covered CDR3 bases are TGCGCCAGCAGCTTAGACATCTCAAACTATGGC. This chain connects TRBV5-1 to TRBJ1-2; no clear D gene. The CDR3 end lies 3 residues beyond the end of the read and is filled in from the germline J gene. Germline V CDR1 and CDR2: SGHRS, YFSETQ. Trimming shortened V by 2 bases and J by 2 bases, and 10 bases separated the two germline ends. CDR3 size: 14 residues.

Concerning this clone itself: The missing CDR3 end, 3 residues past where the read stops, is filled in from the germline J gene. The chain uses TRBV5-1 and TRBJ2-1, with 8 bases matching TRBD1. Germline V CDR1 and CDR2: SGHRS, YFSETQ. With 4 bases clipped from V and 5 bases from J, the junction kept 5 bases outside the gene matches. This CDR3 comprises 14 residues. The sequenced CDR3 bases are TGCGCCAGCAGCGTCGGACAGGGCGACAATGAG. Protein sequence: CASSVGQGDNE. In full, the CDR3 is CASSVGQGDNEQFF.

Concerning this clone itself: The read comes to an end 3 residues before the CDR3 does, leaving the germline J gene to fill in the end. V is TRBV20-1 and J is TRBJ2-7; 9 nucleotides line up with TRBD2. Germline trimming cut 1 base from V and 4 bases from J; bases unmatched to any gene: 11. The CDR3 covers 16 residues. Per germline, CDR1 DFQATT and CDR2 SNEGSKA (reference sequence). The CDR3 reads CSARALRLAASYEQYF. Partial CDR3 DNA: TGCAGTGCTAGAGCCCTCCGACTAGCGGCTTCTTACGAG.

Regarding this clone: The DNA ends 3 residues before the CDR3 does, and the rest of the CDR3 is filled in from the germline J gene. This rearrangement joins TRBV5-1 to TRBJ1-2; the D gene is possibly TRBD1 (6 bases). The CDR3 extends over 15 amino acids. The ends were cut back, 0 bases at V and 3 bases at J, with 12 bases in the middle. Germline V lookup: CDR1 SGHRS, CDR2 YFSETQ. The CDR3 region is CASSLGGPGDYGYTF. CDR3 DNA, as far as it was read: TGCGCCAGCAGCTTGGGTGGGCCAGGGGACTATGGC.

This clone is medium-sized (0.01 to 0.1%) by frequency. The read terminates 3 residues ahead of where the CDR3 ends, so the germline J gene completes it. The chain has TRBV2 and TRBJ1-4, with D perhaps TRBD1 (5 bases). Germline CDR1 is SNHLY and CDR2 is FYNNEI. This CDR3 region has 13 residues. V was shortened by 6 bases and J by 8 bases, with 13 bases between the two germline ends. The CDR3 reads CASSSGRWEKLFF. The covered CDR3 bases are TGTGCCAGCAGCTCAGGGAGGTGGGAAAAA.

CDR3 DNA, as far as it was read: TGTGCCATCAGCATAGCGGGGGGGCACAATGAG. Residues: CAISIAGGHNE. The CDR3 reads in full as CAISIAGGHNEQFF. The chain employs TRBV10-3 and TRBJ2-1; TRBD2 aligns across 11 bases. The read ends 3 residues before the CDR3 terminus; that terminus is restored from the germline J gene. The V gene end was trimmed by 6 bases and the J gene end by 5 bases; junction bases not matched to a gene: 3. The CDR3 contains 14 residues. From germline, CDR1 is ENHRY and CDR2 SYGVKD.

About this clone itself: The read ends 3 residues before the CDR3 terminus; that terminus is restored from the germline J gene. The J gene is TRBJ1-5, the V gene TRBV20-1, with a tentative D call TRBD1 (5 bases). Trimming took 6 bases from V and 1 from J, leaving 10 bases between them. CDR3 length: 13 residues. The germline CDR1 and CDR2 sequences are DFQATT and SNEGSKA (reference sequence). CDR3 bases read: TGCAGTGCAACAGGCTGGAGCAATCAGCCC. As protein: CSATGWSNQP. In full, the CDR3 is CSATGWSNQPQHF.

This clone is deemed medium-sized by its frequency. Read data end 3 residues before the CDR3 end; the end is taken from the germline J gene. V gene TRBV29-1 combines with J gene TRBJ1-2; 8 nucleotides agree with TRBD1. CDR1 is SQVTM, CDR2 ANQGSEA, per germline. Unmatched junction bases numbered 8, after V lost 7 bases and J lost 7 bases. The CDR3 has 12 amino acids. The CDR3 region is CSGIDRGGGYTF. The CDR3 bases that were read are TGCAGCGGGATAGACAGGGGAGGTGGC. The variable domain in full, completed from reference TRBV29-1 and TRBJ1-2, reads SAVISQKPSRDICQRGTSLTIQCQVDSQVTMMFWYRQQPGQSLTLIATANQGSEATYESGFVIDKFPISRPNLTFSTLTVSNMSPEDSSIYLCSGIDRGGGYTFGSGTRLTVV.

Worth noting for this clone: The read stops 3 residues short of the end of the CDR3; the missing end is completed from the germline J gene. The V gene is TRBV18, the J gene TRBJ1-6; D gene unclear. This CDR3 is built from 16 residues. CDR1 and CDR2 from the germline V gene are KGHSH and LQKENI. V was pared by 1 base and J by 5 bases, with 12 bases between. The CDR3 reads CASSPQGAWNNSPLHF. The sequenced part of the CDR3 DNA is TGTGCCAGCTCACCACAAGGAGCGTGGAATAATTCACCC. The variable domain in full, with the rest retrieved from reference TRBV18 and TRBJ1-6, is NAGVMQNPRHLVRRRGQEARLRCSPMKGHSHVYWYRQLPEEGLKFMVYLQKENIIDESGMPKERFSAEFPKEGPSILRIQQVVRGDSAAYFCASSPQGAWNNSPLHFGNGTRLTVT.

With regard to this clone: Read coverage stops 3 residues before the CDR3 terminus; the germline J gene supplies the remainder. The V gene is TRBV2, the J gene TRBJ2-3; unclear D gene. The CDR3 contains 12 residues. CDR1 and CDR2 from the germline V gene are SNHLY and FYNNEI. Trimming removed 4 bases from V and 2 bases from J, with 4 bases in between. CDR3 amino acids: CASSGLTDTQYF. CDR3 DNA (partial): TGTGCCAGCAGTGGACTCACAGATACG.

According to its frequency, this clone is medium-sized (0.01 to 0.1%). The read halts 3 residues ahead of the CDR3 end, with the missing end drawn from the germline J gene. The chain recombines TRBV30 with TRBJ1-1; weak D call: TRBD1 (5 bases). CDR3 length equals 11 residues. Germline lookup yields CDR1 GTSNPN and CDR2 SVGIG (reference sequence). CDR3 region: CAWSGNREAFF. Incomplete CDR3 DNA: TGTGCCTGGAGTGGGAACAGGGAA. Based on the CDR3 plus reference TRBV30 and TRBJ1-1, the full variable domain is SQTIHQWPATLVQPVGSPLSLECTVEGTSNPNLYWYRQAAGRGLQLLFYSVGIGQISSEVPQNLSASRPQDRQFILSSKKLLLSDSGFYLCAWSGNREAFFGQGTRLTVV.

Regarding this clone: The read is 3 residues too short to cover the CDR3 end, so that end is filled in from the germline J gene. V is TRBV24-1 and J is TRBJ2-1, with TRBD2 matching over 10 bases. V shed 0 bases, J shed 9 bases, and the junction held 7 bases outside the gene matches. Looked up from germline, CDR1 is KGHDR and CDR2 is SFDVKD. The CDR3 consists of 16 residues. The CDR3 protein is CATSDLGAGGPGEQFF. CDR3 DNA, as far as it was read: TGTGCCACCAGTGATTTGGGAGCGGGAGGGCCGGGTGAG.

A word on this clone: The read stops 3 residues short of the end of the CDR3; the missing end is completed from the germline J gene. V usage is TRBV27 and J usage is TRBJ2-3; 11 positions match TRBD2. The length of the CDR3 is 14 residues. V lost 6 bases to trimming and J lost 6 bases; unmatched junction nucleotides: 5. CDR1 and CDR2 (germline): MNHEY, SMNVEV (reference sequence). Partial CDR3 DNA: TGTGCCAGCAGACGGCTAGCGGGAGGCGATACG. This translates into CASRRLAGGDT. The CDR3 reads in full as CASRRLAGGDTQYF.

Points on this clone: The read finishes 3 residues shy of the CDR3 end, and the germline J gene is used to complete it. The rearrangement joins TRBV7-2 to TRBJ2-5, with a possible D match to TRBD1 (8 bases). The V gene's germline CDR1 is SGHTA and CDR2 FQGNSA. This CDR3 is built from 15 residues. The V end was cut by 4 bases, the J end by 7 bases, with 19 bases between. CDR3 in amino acids: CASSSSGGQGRTQYF. Incomplete CDR3 DNA: TGTGCCAGCAGCTCTAGCGGTGGACAGGGTAGGACC.

As concerns this clone: Coverage ceases 3 residues before the CDR3 finishes, and the germline J gene fills in the end. V and J are TRBV18 and TRBJ1-5, with 9 bases matching TRBD1. Germline lookup yields CDR1 KGHSH and CDR2 LQKENI. V gave up 1 base and J gave up 4 bases; unmatched junction bases: 8. The CDR3 sequence is 17 residues long. CDR3 amino acids: CASSPQGQGLKNQPQHF. The sequenced part of the CDR3 DNA is TGTGCCAGCTCACCACAGGGACAGGGACTAAAAAATCAGCCC.

Of note for this clone: The read terminates 3 residues before the CDR3 end, so the remaining end is supplied by the germline J gene. The chain links TRBV7-9 to TRBJ2-2, with 7 positions matching TRBD2. This CDR3 spans 14 amino acids. CDR1 and CDR2 from the germline V gene are SEHNR and FQNEAQ (reference sequence). Losses at the gene ends were 10 bases for V and 1 base for J; bases not matched to a gene: 6. CDR3 sequence: CAKTGTKNTGELFF. The CDR3 bases that were read are TGTGCCAAAACCGGGACTAAGAACACCGGGGAG. The complete variable domain, with remaining parts taken from reference TRBV7-9 and TRBJ2-2, reads DTGVSQNPRHKITKRGQNVTFRCDPISEHNRLYWYRQTLGQGPEFLTYFQNEAQLEKSRLLSDRFSAERPKGSFSTLEIQRTEQGDSAMYLCAKTGTKNTGELFFGEGSRLTVL.

A note on this clone: The read is 3 residues too short to cover the CDR3 end, so that end is filled in from the germline J gene. The chain joins TRBV7-9 to TRBJ2-7; 7 nucleotides align to TRBD1. The CDR3 extends over 15 amino acids. Germline V CDR1 and CDR2: SEHNR, FQNEAQ (reference sequence). Trimming took 5 bases from V and 4 from J; bases not matched to a gene: 11. Partial CDR3 DNA: TGTGCCAGCAGCCCCCCAAGAGGGGGCTATTACGAG. Its protein is CASSPPRGGYYE. The whole CDR3 protein is CASSPPRGGYYEQYF.

This clone shows up as medium-sized by frequency. The observed sequence ends 3 residues before the CDR3 terminus, with the missing tail filled in from the germline J gene. The chain couples TRBV7-3 to TRBJ2-7, with unresolved D. With 2 bases removed from V and 2 bases from J, the gap between germline ends came to 10 bases. The CDR3 totals 14 residues. Germline values: CDR1 SGHTA, CDR2 FQGTGA. The part of the CDR3 DNA that was read is TGTGCCAGCAGCTTAGGCGGCGGCGCCTACGAG. Translation gives CASSLGGGAYE. The full CDR3 protein reads CASSLGGGAYEQYF.

By frequency, this clone is medium-sized. Coverage ceases 3 residues before the CDR3 finishes, and the germline J gene fills in the end. V gene TRBV6-1 combines with J gene TRBJ2-3; 9 bases align to TRBD2. Germline CDR1 reads MNHNS; CDR2 reads SASEGT. V trimming: 4 bases; J trimming: 3 bases; junction bases outside the gene matches: 8. This CDR3 comprises 16 residues. The CDR3 sequence: CASSVLAGGPTDTQYF. The CDR3 bases that were read are TGTGCCAGCAGTGTCCTGGCGGGGGGGCCGACAGATACG.

A note on this clone: The read terminates 3 residues before the CDR3 end, so the remaining end is supplied by the germline J gene. J is TRBJ2-6 and V is TRBV6-4; a weak D match, TRBD2 (5 bases). V gave up 5 bases and J gave up 2 bases, with 10 bases separating them. The CDR3 extends over 15 amino acids. The germline gives CDR1 MRHNA, CDR2 SNTAGT. CDR3 protein: CASSPSGAGANVLTF. The part of the CDR3 DNA that was read is TGTGCCAGCAGTCCGTCCGGGGCTGGGGCCAACGTC.

Comment on this clone: The read finishes 3 residues shy of the CDR3 end, and the germline J gene is used to complete it. This sequence joins TRBV6-2 or TRBV6-3 and TRBJ2-6; D not resolved. Germline V gene data show CDR1 as MNHEY and CDR2 as SVGEGT. This CDR3 comprises 15 residues. V was cut by 5 bases and J by 0 bases, with 8 bases left in between. CDR3 amino acids: CASSKTDSGANVLTF. CDR3 DNA, as far as it was read: TGTGCCAGCAGTAAAACAGACTCTGGGGCCAACGTC.

About this clone: The read falls 3 residues short of the CDR3 end, and the missing part is taken from the germline J gene. J is TRBJ1-6 and V is TRBV5-1; 7 bases align to TRBD1. The CDR3 is made up of 15 amino acids. Germline lookup yields CDR1 SGHRS and CDR2 YFSETQ. Trimming took 3 bases from V and 10 from J; bases not matched to a gene: 10. The DNA read from the CDR3 is TGCGCCAGCAGCTCAACAGGGGATGCATTCTCACCC. As protein: CASSSTGDAFSP. The CDR3 reads in full as CASSSTGDAFSPLHF.